This T cell receptor (beta chain) stems from a study of blood T cells in healthy people across ages (dated by TCRdb to about 2015). For the study in its entirety: In model experiments, roughly one uniquely barcoded TCR beta cDNA molecule per two T cells was captured by template switching. The study measured age-related changes in TCR beta repertoire diversity using deep sequencing normalized with unique cDNA molecular identifiers. Donors were grouped into four age groups: young (average roughly 16 years), middle-aged (under 40), aged (approximately 67) and long-lived (approximately 81). To avoid experimental bias, donors of different ages were distributed randomly across sequencing lanes. Using the same blood draw, the study looked at two additional independent replicas of 1 million unique cDNA reads for two donors, one aged 18 to 30 and the other aged 80 or older.

V loses 6 bases, J loses 2 bases, and the germline ends lie 13 bases apart. As encoded in the germline V gene (reference sequence), CDR1 is SEHNR while CDR2 is FQNEAQ. The CDR3 sequence holds 14 residues, the cysteine and phenylalanine included. Only CDR3 DNA remains: 42 bases, in frame from the first base. The method was 5' RACE. TCRdb records Illumina HiSeq 2500 as the sequencer. A second about 7 to 11 cycle PCR used a sample-barcoded 5' primer and a J-beta primer mix. A unique molecular identifier was introduced onto each TCR beta cDNA molecule by a template-switch 5' adaptor carrying 12 random nucleotides. At least 2.5 million CDR3-containing paired-end reads were obtained from each sample. First-strand cDNA synthesis was performed from all RNA using the Mint cDNA synthesis kit, with priming by a TRBC-specific oligonucleotide. After uracil-DNA glycosylase treatment, a first 18-cycle PCR used universal primers M1SS and BC2_uni_R on all cDNA. The original methods were these. Normalization of each sample was performed by random selection of 1 million high-quality reads, each carrying a distinct molecular identifier. Reads with shared molecular identifiers were discarded instead of being binned into consensus sequences. CDR3 identification, clonotype clustering and error correction used MiTCR with a Q25 quality threshold and the strictest error-elimination algorithm. A nonparametric unseen species model using Euler transformation provided a lower-bound estimate of total TCR beta diversity. TCRdb redid the processing of the public reads, applying fastp at Q25 and MiXCR, and retained in-frame beta chains. Each CDR3 protein appears once, grouped with its most common genes and DNA. The V and J calls, along with clone size, are taken from TCRdb and not from the paper's own processing. The sample contains some 700,000 distinct CDR3 sequences, around 46% of them found a single time. The top ten clonotypes cover 20% to 25% of the sample.

The roughly 39 donors, aged roughly 6 to 95 years, were systemically healthy Caucasian individuals from Russia. Approximately 9.7 milliliters of peripheral blood were drawn from each donor into EDTA-treated Vacutainer tubes. Ficoll-Paque density-gradient centrifugation was used to isolate PBMCs, with at least 7 million per sample. Total RNA was extracted from PBMCs with Trizol reagent, with at least 6 micrograms obtained per sample. Naive CD45RAhigh/CD27high T cell percentages were measured by flow cytometry on a PBMC aliquot from every donor. Paper-wide results and their limitations: Estimates of total diversity from one million sequenced T cells were regarded as lower bounds and underestimates. Because profiling used bulk unsorted PBMCs, naive and antigen-experienced compartments could not be compared conclusively. There was a strong correlation between observed TCR beta diversity and the percentage of naive T cells measured by flow cytometry. The CMV infection status of donors was not known, potentially confounding age-related changes in expanded clonotypes. The long-lived group showed more naive CD4+ T cells, fewer expanded clones and increased TCR diversity than the aged group, suggesting age selection. As age increased, observed TCR beta diversity per million T cells dropped in a roughly linear way, and a significant reduction was already evident by age 40.

As for this clonotype: Its specific antigen is unknown. Nothing much larger sits one base from this clone, and base qualities are not available.

Material for sequencing was blood. The source is a woman aged 60-70 years in good health. The rearranged chain carries TRBV7-9 and TRBJ1-1, with an unclear D gene assignment. The DNA is as follows: TGTGCCAGCAGTCCCGAAATTACTAACACTGAAGCTTTCTTT. This yields the protein CASSPEITNTEAFF.